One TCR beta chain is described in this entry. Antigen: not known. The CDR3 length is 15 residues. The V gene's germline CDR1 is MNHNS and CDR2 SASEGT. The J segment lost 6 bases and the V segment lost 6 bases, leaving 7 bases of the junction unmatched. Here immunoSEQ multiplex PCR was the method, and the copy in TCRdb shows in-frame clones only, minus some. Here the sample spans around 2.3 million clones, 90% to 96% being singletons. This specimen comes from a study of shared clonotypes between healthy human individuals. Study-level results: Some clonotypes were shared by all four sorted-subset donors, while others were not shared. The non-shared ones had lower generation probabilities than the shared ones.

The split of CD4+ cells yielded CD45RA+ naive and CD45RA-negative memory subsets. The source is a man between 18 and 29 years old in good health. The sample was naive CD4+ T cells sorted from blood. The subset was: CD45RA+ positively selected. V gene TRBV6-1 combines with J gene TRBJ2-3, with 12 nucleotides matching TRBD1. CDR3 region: CASRGQGAITDTQYF. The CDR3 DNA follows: TGTGCCAGCAGGGGACAGGGGGCAATAACGGATACGCAGTATTTT.